This paragraph reports one TCR beta chain. Its cognate antigen is unknown. At one boundary the junction diverges from the germline segment, which might be a read error. Assembly of TCR beta libraries relied on iRepertoire HTBI primers together with Arm-PCR of CDR3 regions. TCRdb redid the calling of the multiplex PCR reads with MiXCR, one entry per CDR3 protein. Altogether 300,000 to 500,000 distinct CDR3 sequences are present, around 21% being singletons, with the ten largest covering about 20%. Time point denoted: persistent/refractory GD, antithyroid drugs over 5 years with positive TRAb. After RNA was extracted from PBMCs, the TCR library was made from it. The entry originates in a study of regulatory T cells in long-lasting Graves disease. CDR1 LGHNA and CDR2 YSLEER come from the germline V gene. The CDR3 spans 13 residues. Findings of the study overall: With persistent disease, TRBV28, TRBJ1-2 and TRBJ2-5 were the favored segments.

The sequence was obtained from a female donor with Graves disease. Material: peripheral blood mononuclear cells (PBMCs), obtained when the disease was refractory, from a patient treated with antithyroid drugs. The V and J genes are TRBV4-3 and TRBJ1-2; TRBD1 aligns across 8 bases. CDR3 residues: CASSSGGAYGYAF. CDR3 coding DNA: TGCGCCAGCAGCTCAGGGGGCGCGTATGGCTACGCCTTC.